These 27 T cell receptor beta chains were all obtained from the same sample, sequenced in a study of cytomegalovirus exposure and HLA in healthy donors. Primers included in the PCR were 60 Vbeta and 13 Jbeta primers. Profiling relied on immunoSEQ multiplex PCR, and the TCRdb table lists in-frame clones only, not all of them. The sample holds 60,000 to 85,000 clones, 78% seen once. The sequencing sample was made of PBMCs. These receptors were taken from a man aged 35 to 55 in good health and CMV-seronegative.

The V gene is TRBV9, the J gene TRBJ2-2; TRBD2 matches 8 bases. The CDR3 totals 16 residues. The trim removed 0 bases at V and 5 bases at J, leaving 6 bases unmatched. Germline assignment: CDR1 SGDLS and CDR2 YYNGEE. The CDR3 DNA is TGTGCCAGCAGCGTAGGCGCGGGAGGAAGGACCGGGGAGCTGTTTTTT. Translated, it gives CASSVGAGGRTGELFF.

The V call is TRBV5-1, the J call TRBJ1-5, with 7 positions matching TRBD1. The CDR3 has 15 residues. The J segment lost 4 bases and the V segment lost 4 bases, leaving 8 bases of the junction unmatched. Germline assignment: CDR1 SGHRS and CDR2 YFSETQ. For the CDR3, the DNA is TGCGCCAGCAGCGAAACCGGGACAGAAAATCAGCCCCAGCATTTT. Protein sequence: CASSETGTENQPQHF.

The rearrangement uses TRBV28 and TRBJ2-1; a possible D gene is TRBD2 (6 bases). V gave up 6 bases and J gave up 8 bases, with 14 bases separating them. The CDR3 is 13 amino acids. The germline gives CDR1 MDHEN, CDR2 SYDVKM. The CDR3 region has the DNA TGTGCCAGCAGCAGGCTAGCGTTATATGAGCAGTTCTTC. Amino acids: CASSRLALYEQFF.

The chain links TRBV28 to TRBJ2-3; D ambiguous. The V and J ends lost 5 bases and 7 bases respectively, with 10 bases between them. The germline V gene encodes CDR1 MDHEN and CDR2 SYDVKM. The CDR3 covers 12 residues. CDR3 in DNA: TGTGCCAGCAGTCCCCAGTTTTATACGCAGTATTTT. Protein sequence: CASSPQFYTQYF.

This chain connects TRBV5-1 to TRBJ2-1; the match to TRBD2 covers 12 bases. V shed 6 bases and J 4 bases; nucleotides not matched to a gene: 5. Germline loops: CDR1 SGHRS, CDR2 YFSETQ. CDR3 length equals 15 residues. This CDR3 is CASTFTSGRYNEQFF. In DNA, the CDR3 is TGCGCCAGCACTTTCACTAGCGGGAGGTACAATGAGCAGTTCTTC.

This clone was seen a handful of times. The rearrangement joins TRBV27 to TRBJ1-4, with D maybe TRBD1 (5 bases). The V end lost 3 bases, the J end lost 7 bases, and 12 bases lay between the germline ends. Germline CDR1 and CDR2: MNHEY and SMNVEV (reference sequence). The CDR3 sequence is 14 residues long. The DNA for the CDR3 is TGTGCCAGCAGTTTCGGGGGTACAGGTGAAAAACTGTTTTTT. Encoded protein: CASSFGGTGEKLFF.

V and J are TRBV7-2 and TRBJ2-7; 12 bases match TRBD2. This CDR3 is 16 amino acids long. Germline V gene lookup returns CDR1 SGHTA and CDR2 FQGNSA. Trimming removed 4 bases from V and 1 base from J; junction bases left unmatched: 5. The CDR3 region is CASSSLGLAGSYEQYF. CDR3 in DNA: TGTGCCAGCAGCTCCCTCGGACTAGCGGGATCCTACGAGCAGTACTTC. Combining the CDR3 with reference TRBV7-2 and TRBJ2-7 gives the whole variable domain GAGVSQSPSNKVTEKGKDVELRCDPISGHTALYWYRQSLGQGLEFLIYFQGNSAPDKSGLPSDRFSAERTGGSVSTLTIQRTQQEDSAVYLCASSSLGLAGSYEQYFGPGTRLTVT.

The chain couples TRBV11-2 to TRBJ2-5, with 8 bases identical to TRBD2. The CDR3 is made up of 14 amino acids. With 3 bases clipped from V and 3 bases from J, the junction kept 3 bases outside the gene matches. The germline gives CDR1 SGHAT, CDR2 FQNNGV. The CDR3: CASSFGSGEETQYF. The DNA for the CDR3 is TGTGCCAGCAGCTTCGGTAGCGGGGAAGAGACCCAGTACTTC.

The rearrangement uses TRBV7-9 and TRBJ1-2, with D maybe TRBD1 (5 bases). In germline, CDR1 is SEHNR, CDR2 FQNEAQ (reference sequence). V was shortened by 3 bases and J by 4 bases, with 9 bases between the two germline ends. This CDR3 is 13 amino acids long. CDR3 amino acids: CASSLTVLYGYTF. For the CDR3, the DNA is TGTGCCAGCAGCTTGACAGTTCTCTATGGCTACACCTTC.

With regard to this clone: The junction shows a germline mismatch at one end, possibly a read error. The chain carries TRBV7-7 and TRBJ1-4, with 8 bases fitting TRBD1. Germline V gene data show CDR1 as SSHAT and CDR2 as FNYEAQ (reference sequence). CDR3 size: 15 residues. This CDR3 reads CASSISPGTGEKLFF. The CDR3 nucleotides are TGTGCTAGCAGCATAAGTCCCGGGACAGGAGAAAAACTGTTTTTT.

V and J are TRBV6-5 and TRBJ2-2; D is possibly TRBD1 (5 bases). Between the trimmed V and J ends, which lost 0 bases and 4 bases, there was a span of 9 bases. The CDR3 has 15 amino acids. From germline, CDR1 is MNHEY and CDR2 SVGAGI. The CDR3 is CASSYSSGRTGELFF. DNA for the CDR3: TGTGCCAGCAGTTACTCGTCAGGGCGCACCGGGGAGCTGTTTTTT.

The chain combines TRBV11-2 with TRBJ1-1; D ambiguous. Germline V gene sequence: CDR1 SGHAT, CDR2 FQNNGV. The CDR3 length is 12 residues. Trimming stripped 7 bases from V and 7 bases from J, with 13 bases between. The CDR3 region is CASNLRRGEAFF. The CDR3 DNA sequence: TGTGCCAGCAACCTCCGACGCGGTGAAGCTTTCTTT.

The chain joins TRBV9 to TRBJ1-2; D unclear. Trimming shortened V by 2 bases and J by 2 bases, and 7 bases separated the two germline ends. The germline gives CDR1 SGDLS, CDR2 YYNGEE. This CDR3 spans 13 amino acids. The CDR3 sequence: CASSVSENYGYTF. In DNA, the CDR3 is TGTGCCAGCAGCGTTTCAGAAAACTATGGCTACACCTTC. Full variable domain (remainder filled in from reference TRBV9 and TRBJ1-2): DSGVTQTPKHLITATGQRVTLRCSPRSGDLSVYWYQQSLDQGLQFLIQYYNGEERAKGNILERFSAQQFPDLHSELNLSSLELGDSALYFCASSVSENYGYTFGSGTRLTVV.

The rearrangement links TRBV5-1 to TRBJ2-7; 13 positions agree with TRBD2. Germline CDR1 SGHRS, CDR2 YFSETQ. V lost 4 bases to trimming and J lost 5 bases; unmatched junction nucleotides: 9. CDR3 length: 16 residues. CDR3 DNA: TGCGCCAGCAGCCCGACTAGCGGGAGGTTAAAGGACGAGCAGTACTTC. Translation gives CASSPTSGRLKDEQYF.

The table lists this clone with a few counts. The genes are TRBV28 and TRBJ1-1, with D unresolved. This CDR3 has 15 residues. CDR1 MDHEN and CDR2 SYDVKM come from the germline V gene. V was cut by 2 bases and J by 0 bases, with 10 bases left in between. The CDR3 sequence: CASSLPAGMNTEAFF. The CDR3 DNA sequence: TGTGCCAGCAGTTTACCCGCAGGCATGAACACTGAAGCTTTCTTT.

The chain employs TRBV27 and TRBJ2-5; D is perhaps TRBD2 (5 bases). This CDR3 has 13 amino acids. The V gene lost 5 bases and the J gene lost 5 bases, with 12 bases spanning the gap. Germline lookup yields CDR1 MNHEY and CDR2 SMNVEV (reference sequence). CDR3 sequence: CASSPREGETQYF. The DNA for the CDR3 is TGTGCCAGCAGTCCCCGGGAAGGGGAGACCCAGTACTTC.

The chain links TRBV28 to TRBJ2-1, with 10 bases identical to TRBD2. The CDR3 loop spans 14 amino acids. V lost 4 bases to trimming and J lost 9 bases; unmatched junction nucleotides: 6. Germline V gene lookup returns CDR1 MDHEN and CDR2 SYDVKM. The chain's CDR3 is CASSWPSGSSEQFF. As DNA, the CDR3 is TGTGCCAGCAGTTGGCCTAGCGGGAGCAGTGAGCAGTTCTTC.

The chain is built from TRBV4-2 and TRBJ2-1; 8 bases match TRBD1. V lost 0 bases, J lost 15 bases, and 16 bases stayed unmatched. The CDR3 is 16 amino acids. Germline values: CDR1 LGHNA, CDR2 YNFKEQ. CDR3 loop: CASSQDRTGQGTRVFF. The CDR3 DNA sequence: TGTGCCAGCAGCCAAGATAGGACAGGGCAGGGCACCCGGGTGTTCTTC.

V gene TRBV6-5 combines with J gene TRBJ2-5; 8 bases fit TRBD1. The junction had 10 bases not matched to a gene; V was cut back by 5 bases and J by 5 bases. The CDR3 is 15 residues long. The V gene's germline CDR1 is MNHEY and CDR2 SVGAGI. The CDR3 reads CASSGRDRLTETQYF. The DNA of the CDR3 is TGTGCCAGCAGTGGCCGGGACAGGCTCACCGAGACCCAGTACTTC.

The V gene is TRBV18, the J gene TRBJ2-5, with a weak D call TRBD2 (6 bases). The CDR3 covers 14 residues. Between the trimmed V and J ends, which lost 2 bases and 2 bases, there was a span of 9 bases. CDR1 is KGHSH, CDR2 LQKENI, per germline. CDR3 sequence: CASSPGGRQETQYF. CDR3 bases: TGTGCCAGCTCACCAGGAGGGCGGCAAGAGACCCAGTACTTC.

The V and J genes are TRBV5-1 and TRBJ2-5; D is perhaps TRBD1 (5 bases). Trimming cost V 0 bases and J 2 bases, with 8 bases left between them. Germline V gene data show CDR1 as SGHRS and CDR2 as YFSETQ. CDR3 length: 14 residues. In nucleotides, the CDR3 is TGCGCCAGCAGCTTGGGACAGCTACAAGAGACCCAGTACTTC. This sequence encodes CASSLGQLQETQYF.

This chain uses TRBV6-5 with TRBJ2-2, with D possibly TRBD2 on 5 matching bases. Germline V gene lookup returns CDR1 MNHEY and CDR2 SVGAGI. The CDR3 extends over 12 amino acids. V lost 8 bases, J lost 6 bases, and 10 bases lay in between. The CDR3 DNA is TGTGCCAGCCGCCGAGGGCCCGGGGAGCTGTTTTTT. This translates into CASRRGPGELFF.

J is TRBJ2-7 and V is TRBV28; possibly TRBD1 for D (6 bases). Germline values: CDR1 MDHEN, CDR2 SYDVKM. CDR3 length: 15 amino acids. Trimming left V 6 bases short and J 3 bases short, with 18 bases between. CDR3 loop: CASSTYFGTNYEQYF. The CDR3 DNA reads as TGTGCCAGCAGCACTTACTTCGGGACAAACTACGAGCAGTACTTC.

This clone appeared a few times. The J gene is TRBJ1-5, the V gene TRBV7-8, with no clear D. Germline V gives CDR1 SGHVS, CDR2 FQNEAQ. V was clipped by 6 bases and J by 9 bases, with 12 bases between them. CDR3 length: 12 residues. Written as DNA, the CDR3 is TGTGCCAGCAGAGAAGAGGAAGGGCCCCAGCATTTT. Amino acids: CASREEEGPQHF.

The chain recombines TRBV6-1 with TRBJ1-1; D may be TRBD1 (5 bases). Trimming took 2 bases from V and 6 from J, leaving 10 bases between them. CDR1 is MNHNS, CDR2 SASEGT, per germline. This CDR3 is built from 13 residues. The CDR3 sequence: CASSEWGSAEAFF. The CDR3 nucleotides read TGTGCCAGCAGTGAATGGGGCAGCGCTGAAGCTTTCTTT.

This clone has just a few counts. In nucleotides, the CDR3 is TGCGCCAGCAGCTCCTCGACACTGGATGGTAATTCACCCCTCCACTTT. Translated, it gives CASSSSTLDGNSPLHF. The rearrangement joins TRBV5-1 to TRBJ1-6; D not resolved. The V end lost 3 bases, the J end lost 6 bases, and 16 bases lay between the germline ends. Germline loops: CDR1 SGHRS, CDR2 YFSETQ. CDR3 length: 16 residues.

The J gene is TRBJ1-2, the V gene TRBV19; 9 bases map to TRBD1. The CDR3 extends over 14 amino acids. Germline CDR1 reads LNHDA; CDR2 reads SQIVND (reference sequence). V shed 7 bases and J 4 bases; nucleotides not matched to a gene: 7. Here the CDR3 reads CASTTATGGYGYTF. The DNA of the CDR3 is TGTGCCAGTACGACAGCGACAGGGGGCTATGGCTACACCTTC.